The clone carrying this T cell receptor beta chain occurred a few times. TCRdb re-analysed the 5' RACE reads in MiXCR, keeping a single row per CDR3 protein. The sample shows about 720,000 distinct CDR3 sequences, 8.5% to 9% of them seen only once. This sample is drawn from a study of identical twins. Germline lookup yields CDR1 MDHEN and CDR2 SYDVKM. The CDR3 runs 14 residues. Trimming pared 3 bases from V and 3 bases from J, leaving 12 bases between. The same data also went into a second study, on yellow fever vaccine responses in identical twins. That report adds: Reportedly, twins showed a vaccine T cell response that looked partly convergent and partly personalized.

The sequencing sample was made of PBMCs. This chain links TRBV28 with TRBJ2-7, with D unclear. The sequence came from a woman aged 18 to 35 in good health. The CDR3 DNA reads TGTGCCAGCAGTTTTAACCGAATAAACTACGAGCAGTACTTC. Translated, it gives CASSFNRINYEQYF.